The source of this T cell receptor beta chain is a study of blood T cells in healthy people across ages. Study at large: Per every two T cells, about one barcoded beta molecule was captured by template switching.

The CDR3 consists of 16 residues. The germline gives CDR1 SGHTA, CDR2 FQGNSA. Alongside a J-beta primer mix, a sample-barcoded 5' primer served in a second PCR lasting about 7 to 12 cycles. Template switching added a 12-random-nucleotide identifier to every cDNA molecule. TCRdb re-called the 5' RACE reads through MiXCR, storing one row per CDR3 protein. The table shows roughly 500,000 distinct CDR3 sequences, with 27% occurring only once. This clonotype was observed a handful of times. Its antigen is undetermined. The donors, aged roughly 6 to 95, were healthy Caucasians from Russia. General study findings and limits: Diversity of TCR beta per million T cells declined in a roughly linear way with age.

The source is a woman between 70 and 85 years old in good health. The V gene is TRBV7-2, the J gene TRBJ2-5, with TRBD2 identical over 7 bases. The DNA end is more similar to TRBJ2-7, so the J call may be wrong. The sample consisted of blood. In DNA form, the CDR3 reads TGTGCCAGCAGCCCCGCGGGGAGGGATCTCTCCTACGAGCAGTACTTC. Residues: CASSPAGRDLSYEQYF.